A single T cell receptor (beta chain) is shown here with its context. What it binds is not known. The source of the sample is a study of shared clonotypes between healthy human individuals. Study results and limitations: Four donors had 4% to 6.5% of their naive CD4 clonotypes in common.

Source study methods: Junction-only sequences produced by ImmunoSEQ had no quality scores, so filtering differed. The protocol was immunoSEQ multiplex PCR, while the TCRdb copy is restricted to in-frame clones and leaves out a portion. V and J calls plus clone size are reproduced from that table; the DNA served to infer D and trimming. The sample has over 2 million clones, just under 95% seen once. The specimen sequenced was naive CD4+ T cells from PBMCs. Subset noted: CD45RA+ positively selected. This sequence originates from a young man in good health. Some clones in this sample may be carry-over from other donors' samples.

This CDR3 reads CASSIRVREKLFF. CDR3 in DNA: TGTGCCAGCAGTATTAGGGTTAGGGAAAAACTGTTTTTT. This chain joins TRBV28 and TRBJ1-4; no clear D gene. The length of the CDR3 is 13 residues. Germline-derived CDR1 and CDR2 are MDHEN and SYDVKM. V was trimmed by 5 bases and J by 8 bases, leaving 12 bases between them.